This T cell receptor beta chain was identified in a study of shared clonotypes between healthy human individuals. Study-level information: Samples came from a couple of female and three male donors aged 18 to 49.

Germline CDR1 and CDR2: SEHNR and FQNEAQ (reference sequence). Trimming took 5 bases from V and 0 from J; bases not matched to a gene: 5. CDR3 length: 16 amino acids. Sequenced by immunoSEQ multiplex PCR; TCRdb stores in-frame clones only, minus some. The sample gives approximately 810,000 clones, more than 85% of which show up once; 24% is in the top ten. Naive CD8 cells, CD45RO-negative and positively selected for CCR7, excluded terminally differentiated effector memory CD45RA+ cells. Those who donated were healthy HIV-negative adults, with no recent acute infections or vaccinations reported. Of note for this clone: Other DNA sequences within the sample encode an identical CDR3.

This rearrangement joins TRBV7-9 to TRBJ2-1; 9 bases fit TRBD2. The origin of this receptor is a man aged 30 to 45 in good health. Input material: naive CD8+ T cells sorted from blood. CDR3 sequence reads: CASSPNSGSSYNEQFF. The CDR3 DNA reads TGTGCCAGCAGCCCTAATAGCGGGAGCTCCTACAATGAGCAGTTCTTC.